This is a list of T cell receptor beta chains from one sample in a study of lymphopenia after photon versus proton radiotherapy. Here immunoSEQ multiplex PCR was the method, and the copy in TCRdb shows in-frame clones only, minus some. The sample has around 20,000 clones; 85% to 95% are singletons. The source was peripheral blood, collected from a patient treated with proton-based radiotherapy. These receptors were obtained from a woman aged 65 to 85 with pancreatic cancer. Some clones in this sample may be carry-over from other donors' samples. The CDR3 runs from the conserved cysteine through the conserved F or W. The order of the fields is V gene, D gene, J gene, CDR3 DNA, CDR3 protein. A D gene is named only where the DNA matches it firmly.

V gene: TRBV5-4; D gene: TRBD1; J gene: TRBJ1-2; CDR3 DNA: TGTGCCAGCAGCCCGGACAGGTCTAACTATGGCTACACCTTC; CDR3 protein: CASSPDRSNYGYTF
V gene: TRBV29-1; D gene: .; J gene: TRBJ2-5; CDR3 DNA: TGCAGCGTAGGAGACAGGAGTCAAGAGACCCAGTACTTC; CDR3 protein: CSVGDRSQETQYF
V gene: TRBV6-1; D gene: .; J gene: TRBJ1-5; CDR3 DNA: TGTGCCAGCAGTGAAGAGGTCGGCCGTAATCAGCCCCAGCATTTT; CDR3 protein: CASSEEVGRNQPQHF
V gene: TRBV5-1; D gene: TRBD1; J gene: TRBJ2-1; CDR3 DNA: TGCGCCAGCAGCTTGGGCCTCGGGACAGGGGACTTATTTGATGAGCAGTTCTTC; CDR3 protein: CASSLGLGTGDLFDEQFF
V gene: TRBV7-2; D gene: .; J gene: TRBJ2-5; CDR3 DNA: TGTGCCAGCAGCTTAGCGGGTGGGCCTGAGACCCAGTACTTC; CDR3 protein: CASSLAGGPETQYF
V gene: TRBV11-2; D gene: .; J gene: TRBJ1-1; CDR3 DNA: TGTGCCAGCAGCAATAGGAACACTGAAGCTTTCTTT; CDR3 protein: CASSNRNTEAFF
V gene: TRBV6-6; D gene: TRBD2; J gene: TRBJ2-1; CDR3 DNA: TGTGCCAGCAGTTACGCAGCGGGAGAGCAGTTCTTC; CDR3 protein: CASSYAAGEQFF
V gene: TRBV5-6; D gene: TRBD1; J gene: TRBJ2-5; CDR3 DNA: TGTGCCAGCAGCTTGTGGACAGGGTTTGGAGAGACCCAGTACTTC; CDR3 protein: CASSLWTGFGETQYF
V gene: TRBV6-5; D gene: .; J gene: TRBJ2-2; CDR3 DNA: TGTGCCAGCAGAACCCGAGGCGAGGGCGGGGAGCTGTTTTTT; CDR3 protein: CASRTRGEGGELFF
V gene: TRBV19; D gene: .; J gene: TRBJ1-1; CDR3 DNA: TGTGCCAGTAGAGACGGGACACTGAACACTGAAGCTTTCTTT; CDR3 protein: CASRDGTLNTEAFF